The next 10 T cell receptor beta chains were all read from a single sample in a study of early T cells in non-severe SARS-CoV-2 infection (dated by TCRdb to the early 2020s). Libraries were constructed by 5' RACE. The sequencer was a NextSeq 500. TCRdb reworked the public reads: Q25 trimming with fastp, MiXCR clone assembly, productive beta chains retained. Rows merge per CDR3 protein into single entries with the most common DNA and genes. The sample contains about 63,000 distinct CDR3 sequences, over 10% of them found a single time. Around 5% of the sample goes to the ten largest clones. Material for sequencing was whole blood. All receptors derive from an adult who was a healthcare worker with PCR-confirmed SARS-CoV-2 infection or an uninfected control (not recorded which).

This clonotype was detected many times. V is TRBV2 and J is TRBJ2-3; 10 positions agree with TRBD1. Germline V lookup: CDR1 SNHLY, CDR2 FYNNEI. This CDR3 comprises 14 residues. Trimming removed 4 bases from V and 6 bases from J; junction bases left unmatched: 4. CDR3 bases: TGTGCCAGCAGTGCGGGACAGGGGTTCGATACGCAGTATTTT. Residues: CASSAGQGFDTQYF.

This clonotype was counted many times. This chain joins TRBV18 and TRBJ2-1; the match to TRBD1 covers 9 bases. V lost 0 bases, J lost 0 bases, and 0 bases stayed unmatched. This CDR3 has 16 residues. CDR1 and CDR2 from the germline V gene are KGHSH and LQKENI. The CDR3 region is CASSPPGQGSYNEQFF. In DNA form, the CDR3 reads TGTGCCAGCTCACCACCGGGACAGGGCTCCTACAATGAGCAGTTCTTC.

Many counts were recorded for this clonotype. V and J are TRBV4-3 and TRBJ2-7; a possible D gene is TRBD2 (5 bases). V dropped 0 bases and J dropped 4 bases, with 16 bases sitting between them. The V gene's germline CDR1 is LGHNA and CDR2 YSLEER. This CDR3 is 16 amino acids long. CDR3 coding DNA: TGCGCCAGCAGCCAAGATCGTAGCCTAGCCGATTACGAGCAGTACTTC. As protein: CASSQDRSLADYEQYF.

This clonotype was picked up many times. The chain is built from TRBV6-2 or TRBV6-3 and TRBJ2-1; 7 bases fit TRBD2. The CDR3 runs to 12 residues. Germline V CDR1 and CDR2: MNHEY, SVGEGT. V shed 4 bases and J 11 bases; nucleotides not matched to a gene: 5. The CDR3 bases are TGTGCCAGCAGTTTTGAGGGACTACAGCAGTTCTTC. Translating gives CASSFEGLQQFF.

The V call is TRBV20-1, the J call TRBJ2-3; 9 bases align to TRBD2. The germline V gene has CDR1 DFQATT and CDR2 SNEGSKA (reference sequence). The CDR3 has 14 residues. Trimming removed 3 bases from V and 6 bases from J; junction bases left unmatched: 7. CDR3 in DNA: TGCAGTGCTAGTAGCGGGGGCGCCAGCGATACGCAGTATTTT. Its translation is CSASSGGASDTQYF.

This clonotype has at least ten counts. The rearrangement uses TRBV12-3 or TRBV12-4 and TRBJ2-7; the D is unclear. V was trimmed by 5 bases and J by 3 bases, leaving 11 bases between them. This CDR3 is 13 amino acids long. CDR3: CASSRAGVYEQYF. The DNA of the CDR3 is TGTGCCAGCAGTAGAGCTGGGGTCTACGAGCAGTACTTC.

This clonotype has ten or more counts. V and J are TRBV6-2 or TRBV6-3 and TRBJ2-5, with D perhaps matching TRBD1 (5 bases). This CDR3 has 13 amino acids. The germline gives CDR1 MNHEY, CDR2 SVGEGT. V was pared by 2 bases and J by 5 bases, with 9 bases between. The CDR3 bases are TGTGCCAGCAGTTACAAAGGGGTTGAGACCCAGTACTTC. This gives the protein CASSYKGVETQYF.

This chain connects TRBV29-1 to TRBJ1-1, with D hard to call. This CDR3 is built from 12 residues. CDR1 and CDR2 (germline): SQVTM, ANQGSEA. V was pared by 4 bases and J by 1 base, with 7 bases between. The CDR3 DNA reads as TGCAGCGTTGGTCCCCCGAACACTGAAGCTTTCTTT. Translated: CSVGPPNTEAFF.

This clonotype was recorded many times. The V and J genes are TRBV11-2 and TRBJ2-1; D is uncertain. Per germline, CDR1 SGHAT and CDR2 FQNNGV. This CDR3 is 13 amino acids long. Deletions cut 1 base from V and 3 bases from J, with 4 bases between. CDR3 sequence reads: CASSLGGYNEQFF. CDR3 DNA sequence: TGTGCCAGCAGCTTAGGGGGCTACAATGAGCAGTTCTTC. The full variable domain, rest sourced from reference TRBV11-2 and TRBJ2-1, is EAGVAQSPRYKIIEKRQSVAFWCNPISGHATLYWYQQILGQGPKLLIQFQNNGVVDDSQLPKDRFSAERLKGVDSTLKIQPAKLEDSAVYLCASSLGGYNEQFFGPGTRLTVL.

This chain uses TRBV11-2 with TRBJ2-3; D may be TRBD1 (5 bases). This CDR3 contains 14 residues. Germline-derived CDR1 and CDR2 are SGHAT and FQNNGV. Deletions cut 7 bases from V and 0 bases from J, with 11 bases between. The chain's CDR3 is CASKSGASTDTQYF. Written as DNA, the CDR3 is TGTGCCAGCAAATCTGGGGCTAGCACAGATACGCAGTATTTT.